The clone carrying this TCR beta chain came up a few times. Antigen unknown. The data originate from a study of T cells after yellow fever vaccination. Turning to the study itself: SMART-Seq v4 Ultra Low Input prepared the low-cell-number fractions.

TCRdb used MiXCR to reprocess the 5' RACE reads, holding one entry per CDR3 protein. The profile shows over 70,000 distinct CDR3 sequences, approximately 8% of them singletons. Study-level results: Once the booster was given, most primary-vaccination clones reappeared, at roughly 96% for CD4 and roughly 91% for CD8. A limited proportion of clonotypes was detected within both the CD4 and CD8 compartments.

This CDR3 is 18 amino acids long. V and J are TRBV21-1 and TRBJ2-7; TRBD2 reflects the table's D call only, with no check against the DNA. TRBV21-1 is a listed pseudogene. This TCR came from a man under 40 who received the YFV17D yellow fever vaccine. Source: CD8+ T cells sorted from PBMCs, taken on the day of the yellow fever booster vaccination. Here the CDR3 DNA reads TGTGCCAACTCAAAAAGGTTGTTAGTCCGGACTCGACCCTACGAGCAGTACTTC. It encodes CANSKRLLVRTRPYEQYF.